This is a list of T cell receptor beta chains from one sample in a study of cytotoxic CD8 clonotypes in ibrutinib-treated CLL. This table comes from immunoSEQ multiplex PCR, and its TCRdb copy is limited to in-frame clones, with some not included. Of approximately 25,000 clones in the sample, 65% to 80% were seen once. Material: PBMCs, obtained after 12 months of ibrutinib treatment. All receptors derive from a human donor with chronic lymphocytic leukemia. Each CDR3 is given with its conserved first and last residue. The order of the fields is V gene, clone size, J gene, D gene, CDR3 protein, CDR3 DNA. The D gene is left open where the match is weak. Clone size is not always given. Where it is, it says once, few, many or a class for expanded clones.

v_gene: TRBV6-1; abundance: .; j_gene: TRBJ2-4; d_gene: TRBD2; CDR3aa: CASSGEGGNIQYF; CDR3nt: TGTGCCAGCAGTGGGGAGGGTGGTAACATTCAGTACTTC
v_gene: TRBV19; abundance: few; j_gene: TRBJ1-1; d_gene: TRBD1; CDR3aa: CASIPMTGANTEAFF; CDR3nt: TGTGCCAGTATCCCTATGACAGGGGCGAACACTGAAGCTTTCTTT
v_gene: TRBV28; abundance: medium-sized; j_gene: TRBJ1-2; d_gene: .; CDR3aa: CASRTRTAYGYTF; CDR3nt: TGTGCCAGCAGGACTAGGACAGCATATGGCTACACCTTC
v_gene: TRBV19; abundance: .; j_gene: TRBJ1-2; d_gene: TRBD1; CDR3aa: CASSTGGAGYGYTF; CDR3nt: TGTGCCAGTTCGACAGGGGGCGCTGGGTATGGCTACACCTTC
v_gene: TRBV2; abundance: .; j_gene: TRBJ2-7; d_gene: TRBD1; CDR3aa: CASSRDRGGYEQYF; CDR3nt: TGTGCCAGCAGCCGAGACAGGGGAGGCTACGAGCAGTACTTC
v_gene: TRBV10-1; abundance: .; j_gene: TRBJ2-2; d_gene: .; CDR3aa: CASGRGAGELFF; CDR3nt: TGCGCCAGCGGACGGGGAGCCGGGGAGCTGTTTTTT
v_gene: TRBV5-1; abundance: many; j_gene: TRBJ1-1; d_gene: .; CDR3aa: CASSVVGGRMNTEAFF; CDR3nt: TGCGCCAGCAGCGTCGTGGGGGGCAGGATGAACACTGAAGCTTTCTTT
v_gene: TRBV13; abundance: .; j_gene: TRBJ2-7; d_gene: .; CDR3aa: CASSQRLGDEQYF; CDR3nt: TGTGCCAGCAGCCAAAGACTCGGAGACGAGCAGTACTTC
v_gene: TRBV28; abundance: few; j_gene: TRBJ1-1; d_gene: .; CDR3aa: CASSLRGKSEAFF; CDR3nt: TGTGCCAGCAGTCTCAGGGGCAAGTCTGAAGCTTTCTTT
v_gene: TRBV15; abundance: .; j_gene: TRBJ1-1; d_gene: TRBD1; CDR3aa: CATNPSGGLNTEAFF; CDR3nt: TGTGCCACCAACCCATCAGGGGGACTTAACACTGAAGCTTTCTTT
v_gene: TRBV4-1; abundance: .; j_gene: TRBJ1-1; d_gene: TRBD1; CDR3aa: CASSLHRGITEAFF; CDR3nt: TGCGCCAGCAGCCTCCACAGGGGGATCACTGAAGCTTTCTTT
v_gene: TRBV7-9; abundance: .; j_gene: TRBJ2-1; d_gene: .; CDR3aa: CASSFAGGNEQFF; CDR3nt: TGTGCCAGCAGCTTCGCTGGGGGCAATGAGCAGTTCTTC
v_gene: TRBV7-8; abundance: .; j_gene: TRBJ1-1; d_gene: TRBD1; CDR3aa: CASSLRGRTEAFF; CDR3nt: TGTGCCAGCAGCTTAAGGGGGCGGACTGAAGCTTTCTTT
v_gene: TRBV9; abundance: few; j_gene: TRBJ1-2; d_gene: .; CDR3aa: CASSVRGGLSYGYTF; CDR3nt: TGTGCCAGCAGCGTAAGGGGGGGATTGTCCTATGGCTACACCTTC
v_gene: TRBV5-1; abundance: .; j_gene: TRBJ1-2; d_gene: .; CDR3aa: CASSLGQNYGYTF; CDR3nt: TGCGCCAGCAGCTTAGGACAGAACTATGGCTACACCTTC
v_gene: TRBV5-1; abundance: .; j_gene: TRBJ2-7; d_gene: TRBD1; CDR3aa: CASSPLTGKTYEQYF; CDR3nt: TGCGCCAGCAGCCCGTTGACAGGGAAGACCTACGAGCAGTACTTC
v_gene: TRBV25-1; abundance: medium-sized; j_gene: TRBJ1-5; d_gene: TRBD1; CDR3aa: CASRKGDRESYSNQPQHF; CDR3nt: TGTGCCAGCAGGAAAGGGGACAGGGAGTCGTATAGCAATCAGCCCCAGCATTTT
v_gene: TRBV5-1; abundance: once; j_gene: TRBJ2-7; d_gene: .; CDR3aa: CASSFLAPGSYEQYF; CDR3nt: TGCGCCAGCAGCTTTCTAGCCCCGGGCTCCTACGAGCAGTACTTC
v_gene: TRBV19; abundance: .; j_gene: TRBJ1-6; d_gene: .; CDR3aa: CASSPGTPSPLHF; CDR3nt: TGTGCCAGTAGTCCCGGGACACCTTCACCCCTCCACTTT
v_gene: TRBV5-1; abundance: .; j_gene: TRBJ2-5; d_gene: .; CDR3aa: CASSLVRPTGETQYF; CDR3nt: TGCGCCAGCAGCCTAGTGCGTCCAACAGGGGAGACCCAGTACTTC
v_gene: TRBV7-9; abundance: .; j_gene: TRBJ2-2; d_gene: .; CDR3aa: CASSLWGPNTGELFF; CDR3nt: TGTGCCAGCAGCTTATGGGGGCCTAACACCGGGGAGCTGTTTTTT
v_gene: TRBV30; abundance: .; j_gene: TRBJ2-3; d_gene: .; CDR3aa: CAWSVGSGSTDTQYF; CDR3nt: TGTGCCTGGAGTGTAGGGTCAGGGAGCACAGATACGCAGTATTTT
v_gene: TRBV5-1; abundance: .; j_gene: TRBJ2-3; d_gene: .; CDR3aa: CASSFGPTGTDTQYF; CDR3nt: TGCGCCAGCAGCTTTGGACCGACCGGCACAGATACGCAGTATTTT
v_gene: TRBV4-1; abundance: .; j_gene: TRBJ2-1; d_gene: TRBD2; CDR3aa: CASSHLTGGRNEQFF; CDR3nt: TGCGCCAGCAGCCACCTAACGGGGGGGCGGAATGAGCAGTTCTTC
v_gene: TRBV7-2; abundance: .; j_gene: TRBJ2-1; d_gene: .; CDR3aa: CASRQQQGNYNEQFF; CDR3nt: TGTGCCAGCAGGCAACAACAGGGAAACTACAATGAGCAGTTCTTC
v_gene: TRBV6-6; abundance: .; j_gene: TRBJ2-7; d_gene: .; CDR3aa: CASSYSGGAEYEQYF; CDR3nt: TGTGCCAGCAGTTACTCGGGGGGGGCAGAATACGAGCAGTACTTC
v_gene: TRBV6-6; abundance: .; j_gene: TRBJ1-2; d_gene: .; CDR3aa: CASSYYGTDAGGYTF; CDR3nt: TGTGCCAGCAGTTACTACGGAACAGACGCGGGAGGCTACACCTTC
v_gene: TRBV11-2; abundance: .; j_gene: TRBJ2-3; d_gene: TRBD1; CDR3aa: CASSFTGGSTDTQYF; CDR3nt: TGTGCCAGCAGCTTCACAGGGGGAAGCACAGATACGCAGTATTTT
v_gene: TRBV7-3; abundance: .; j_gene: TRBJ2-6; d_gene: .; CDR3aa: CASSLKGALGSGANVLTF; CDR3nt: TGTGCCAGCAGCTTAAAAGGGGCCCTCGGGTCTGGGGCCAACGTCCTGACTTTC
v_gene: TRBV30; abundance: once; j_gene: TRBJ2-2; d_gene: TRBD2; CDR3aa: CAWSRGLAGVIGELFF; CDR3nt: TGTGCCTGGAGCCGGGGGCTAGCGGGGGTTATCGGGGAGCTGTTTTTT
v_gene: TRBV6-1; abundance: .; j_gene: TRBJ1-5; d_gene: .; CDR3aa: CASSELDSPNQPQHF; CDR3nt: TGTGCCAGCAGTGAACTCGACAGCCCGAATCAGCCCCAGCATTTT
v_gene: TRBV2; abundance: .; j_gene: TRBJ2-3; d_gene: .; CDR3aa: CASKKAEETDTQYF; CDR3nt: TGTGCCAGCAAGAAGGCTGAGGAGACAGATACGCAGTATTTT
v_gene: TRBV20-1; abundance: .; j_gene: TRBJ2-1; d_gene: .; CDR3aa: CSARSDNEQFF; CDR3nt: TGCAGTGCTAGGAGTGACAATGAGCAGTTCTTC
v_gene: TRBV5-1; abundance: .; j_gene: TRBJ1-2; d_gene: .; CDR3aa: CASSWSGDGYTF; CDR3nt: TGCGCCAGCAGCTGGAGTGGGGACGGCTACACCTTC
v_gene: TRBV28; abundance: .; j_gene: TRBJ2-7; d_gene: .; CDR3aa: CASGSWFQYF; CDR3nt: TGTGCCAGCGGATCGTGGTTTCAGTACTTC
v_gene: TRBV5-1; abundance: few; j_gene: TRBJ1-1; d_gene: .; CDR3aa: CASSFGSYIYEAFF; CDR3nt: TGCGCCAGCAGCTTTGGCAGCTACATATATGAAGCTTTCTTT
v_gene: TRBV7-3; abundance: .; j_gene: TRBJ2-1; d_gene: .; CDR3aa: CASSLGQLNEQFF; CDR3nt: TGTGCCAGCAGCTTAGGACAGCTCAATGAGCAGTTCTTC
v_gene: TRBV7-9; abundance: .; j_gene: TRBJ2-7; d_gene: .; CDR3aa: CASSRDGGYSYEQYF; CDR3nt: TGTGCCAGCAGCAGGGACGGGGGTTATTCCTACGAGCAGTACTTC
v_gene: TRBV28; abundance: .; j_gene: TRBJ1-5; d_gene: TRBD1; CDR3aa: CASSLSGLRQGSNQPQHF; CDR3nt: TGTGCCAGCAGTTTGTCCGGGCTAAGACAGGGCTCCAATCAGCCCCAGCATTTT
v_gene: TRBV1; abundance: .; j_gene: TRBJ1-3; d_gene: .; CDR3aa: CTSSQEEVSTTPLSGNTIYF; CDR3nt: TGCACCAGCAGCCAAGAAGAAGTTAGTACAACCCCTTTATCTGGAAACACCATATATTTT
v_gene: TRBV5-6; abundance: .; j_gene: TRBJ2-5; d_gene: TRBD2; CDR3aa: CASQGLAGAGETQYF; CDR3nt: TGTGCCAGCCAGGGACTAGCGGGGGCCGGGGAGACCCAGTACTTC
v_gene: TRBV4-1; abundance: .; j_gene: TRBJ2-5; d_gene: .; CDR3aa: CASSPERETQYF; CDR3nt: TGCGCCAGCAGCCCTGAAAGGGAGACCCAGTACTTC
v_gene: TRBV7-3; abundance: .; j_gene: TRBJ2-5; d_gene: .; CDR3aa: CASSFTGAPGETQYF; CDR3nt: TGTGCCAGCAGCTTTACGGGGGCCCCGGGAGAGACCCAGTACTTC
v_gene: TRBV9; abundance: .; j_gene: TRBJ1-5; d_gene: .; CDR3aa: CASMVPTTPNQPQHF; CDR3nt: TGTGCCAGCATGGTCCCCACAACCCCCAATCAGCCCCAGCATTTT
v_gene: TRBV19; abundance: .; j_gene: TRBJ1-5; d_gene: .; CDR3aa: CASSIIGGYSNQPQHF; CDR3nt: TGTGCCAGTAGTATAATCGGGGGCTATAGCAATCAGCCCCAGCATTTT
v_gene: TRBV2; abundance: .; j_gene: TRBJ2-3; d_gene: TRBD2; CDR3aa: CASSLLSGGTSTDTQYF; CDR3nt: TGTGCCAGCAGCCTGCTGAGCGGGGGCACTAGCACAGATACGCAGTATTTT
v_gene: TRBV19; abundance: .; j_gene: TRBJ1-5; d_gene: TRBD1; CDR3aa: CASSTGAGRAHQPQHF; CDR3nt: TGTGCCAGTTCCACAGGGGCGGGCAGGGCCCATCAGCCCCAGCATTTT
v_gene: TRBV7-9; abundance: .; j_gene: TRBJ1-4; d_gene: .; CDR3aa: CASSFPNEKLFF; CDR3nt: TGTGCCAGCAGCTTCCCTAATGAAAAACTGTTTTTT
v_gene: TRBV27; abundance: .; j_gene: TRBJ2-7; d_gene: .; CDR3aa: CASSLSPGPYEQYF; CDR3nt: TGTGCCAGCAGTTTATCTCCGGGTCCCTACGAGCAGTACTTC